This T cell receptor beta chain was recovered during a study of shared clonotypes between healthy human individuals. Original processing methods: With immunoSEQ giving junction-only sequences and no quality scores, filtering differed. Repertoires were generated with immunoSEQ multiplex PCR, while TCRdb's copy carries only in-frame clones and drops some. The DNA was the basis for D and trimming; V, J and clone size are from that table. The sample carries some 2.3 million clones, more than 80% recorded once. This CDR3 is 14 amino acids long. In germline, CDR1 is MNHNY, CDR2 SVGAGI (reference sequence). Deletions cut 6 bases from V and 5 bases from J, with 14 bases between. CD4+ cells were split into CD45RA+ naive and CD45RA-negative memory subsets.

The sequencing input was naive CD4+ T cells from PBMCs. Subset reported: CD45RA+ positively selected. The chain joins TRBV6-6 to TRBJ2-1; a weak D match, TRBD1 (6 bases). This TCR derives from a man between 18 and 35 years old in good health. Some clones in this sample may be carry-over from other donors' samples. The CDR3 DNA reads as TGTGCCAGCAGGTACAGGGAAGTTCACAATGAGCAGTTCTTC. It specifies CASRYREVHNEQFF.